The present entry profiles one T cell receptor beta chain with its context. The junction shows a germline mismatch at one end, possibly a read error. This sample was included in a study of T cell changes during pregnancy in multiple sclerosis. Here immunoSEQ multiplex PCR was the method, and the copy in TCRdb shows in-frame clones only, minus some. There are 26,000 or so clones in the sample; 85% to 90% occur only once, and about 15% lies in the top ten. Germline CDR1 LNHNV, CDR2 YYDKDF (reference sequence). The CDR3 is made up of 12 amino acids. This clonotype was obtained from a female donor with multiple sclerosis, enrolled in a pregnancy study. V usage is TRBV15 and J usage is TRBJ1-5; no reliable D call. The sample in question was CD8+ T cells from peripheral blood mononuclear cells, obtained in the second trimester of pregnancy. The CDR3 region is CATSRDGEGSLF. CDR3 bases: TGTGCCACCAGCAGAGATGGGGAGGGTTCCCTTTTC.